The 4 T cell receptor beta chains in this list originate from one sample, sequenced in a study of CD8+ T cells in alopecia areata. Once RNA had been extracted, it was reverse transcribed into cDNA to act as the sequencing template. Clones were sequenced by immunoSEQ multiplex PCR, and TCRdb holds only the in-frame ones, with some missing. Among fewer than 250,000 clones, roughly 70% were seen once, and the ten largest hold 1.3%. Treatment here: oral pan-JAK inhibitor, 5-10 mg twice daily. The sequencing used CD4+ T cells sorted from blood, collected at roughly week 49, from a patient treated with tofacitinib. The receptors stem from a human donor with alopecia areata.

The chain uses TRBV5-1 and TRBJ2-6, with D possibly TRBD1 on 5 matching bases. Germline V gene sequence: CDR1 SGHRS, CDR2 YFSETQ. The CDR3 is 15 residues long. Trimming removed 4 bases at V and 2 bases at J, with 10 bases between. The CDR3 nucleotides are TGCGCCAGCAGCCCACGACAGCCTGGGGCCAACGTCCTGACTTTC. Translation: CASSPRQPGANVLTF.

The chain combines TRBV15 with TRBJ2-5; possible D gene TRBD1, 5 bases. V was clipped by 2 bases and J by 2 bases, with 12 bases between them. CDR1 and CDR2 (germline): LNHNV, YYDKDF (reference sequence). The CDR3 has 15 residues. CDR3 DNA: TGTGCCACCAGCAGACCAAGGGGTGAGCAAGAGACCCAGTACTTC. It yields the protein CATSRPRGEQETQYF.

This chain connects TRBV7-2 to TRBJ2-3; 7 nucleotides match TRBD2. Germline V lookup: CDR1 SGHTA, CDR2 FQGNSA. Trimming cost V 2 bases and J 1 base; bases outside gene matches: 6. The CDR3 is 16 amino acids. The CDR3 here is CASSLNNRGGTDTQYF. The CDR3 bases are TGTGCCAGCAGCTTAAACAACCGGGGGGGCACAGATACGCAGTATTTT.

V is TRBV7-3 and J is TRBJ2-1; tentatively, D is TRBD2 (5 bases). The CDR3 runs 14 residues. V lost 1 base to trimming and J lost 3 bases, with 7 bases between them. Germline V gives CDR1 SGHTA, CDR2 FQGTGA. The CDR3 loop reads CASSLNGLYNEQFF. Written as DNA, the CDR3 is TGTGCCAGCAGCTTAAACGGACTCTACAATGAGCAGTTCTTC.